These 17 T cell receptor beta chains were sequenced from one sample in a study of blood T cell repertoires in COVID-19. Repertoires were generated with immunoSEQ multiplex PCR, while TCRdb's copy carries only in-frame clones and drops some. The repertoire holds roughly 190,000 clones, with about 83% as singletons. The specimen sequenced was peripheral blood. All receptors derive from a man in his fifties with active or convalescent COVID-19.

This rearrangement joins TRBV9 to TRBJ2-1; TRBD1 matches 8 bases. J lost 5 bases, V lost 2 bases, and 9 bases had no gene match. CDR1 SGDLS and CDR2 YYNGEE come from the germline V gene. This CDR3 has 16 residues. In nucleotides, the CDR3 is TGTGCCAGCAGCGTGGAACCGGGACAGGCGAACAATGAGCAGTTCTTC. It encodes CASSVEPGQANNEQFF.

The V and J genes are TRBV10-3 and TRBJ2-2; 8 nucleotides agree with TRBD2. This CDR3 is built from 19 residues. The germline gives CDR1 ENHRY, CDR2 SYGVKD. With 3 bases clipped from V and 2 bases from J, the junction kept 14 bases outside the gene matches. CDR3: CAISDGLVKRESNTGELFF. The CDR3 nucleotides read TGTGCCATCAGTGATGGTCTGGTAAAGCGGGAGTCCAACACCGGGGAGCTGTTTTTT.

This clone occurred a few times. The chain combines TRBV2 with TRBJ2-6, with 8 bases that match TRBD1. The CDR3 loop spans 17 amino acids. V shed 6 bases and J 1 base; nucleotides not matched to a gene: 8. From germline, CDR1 is SNHLY and CDR2 FYNNEI. CDR3 loop: CASSKTGATSGANVLTF. The CDR3, as DNA: TGTGCCAGCAGCAAGACAGGGGCGACTTCTGGGGCCAACGTCCTGACTTTC.

The chain uses TRBV4-1 and TRBJ1-3, with 7 bases matching TRBD1. Unmatched junction bases numbered 11, after V lost 0 bases and J lost 0 bases. The CDR3 contains 19 residues. Germline loops: CDR1 MGHRA, CDR2 YSYEKL. CDR3 DNA sequence: TGCGCCAGCAGCCAAGATAAGGCTTCGCGACAGGGCTCTGGAAACACCATATATTTT. It specifies CASSQDKASRQGSGNTIYF.

The rearrangement uses TRBV28 and TRBJ1-5, with a tentative D call TRBD1 (6 bases). Trimming took 5 bases from V and 6 from J, leaving 14 bases between them. The CDR3 has 14 residues. Germline loops: CDR1 MDHEN, CDR2 SYDVKM. This chain's CDR3 is CASSENRDGQPQHF. In DNA, the CDR3 is TGTGCCAGCAGTGAAAACAGGGACGGTCAGCCCCAGCATTTT.

The chain uses TRBV4-3 and TRBJ2-5; 12 bases match TRBD2. The V gene's germline CDR1 is LGHNA and CDR2 YSLEER. V was pared by 1 base and J by 5 bases, with 8 bases of the junction left unmatched. The CDR3 covers 17 residues. The CDR3 reads CASSQGSLAGGGETQYF. The CDR3 DNA reads TGCGCCAGCAGCCAAGGGTCACTAGCGGGGGGCGGGGAGACCCAGTACTTC.

The J gene is TRBJ2-2, the V gene TRBV5-1; 16 bases map to TRBD2. The ends lost 5 bases at V and 4 bases at J; junction bases unmatched: 5. The CDR3 runs to 17 residues. Per germline, CDR1 SGHRS and CDR2 YFSETQ. DNA of the CDR3: TGCGCCAGCAGAGGGGGACTAGCGGGAGGGCGCACCGGGGAGCTGTTTTTT. Translating gives CASRGGLAGGRTGELFF.

The table lists this clone with a few counts. The chain recombines TRBV5-1 with TRBJ2-7; a possible D gene is TRBD1 (7 bases). The CDR3 has 15 amino acids. The V end was cut by 2 bases, the J end by 3 bases, with 15 bases between. Germline assignment: CDR1 SGHRS and CDR2 YFSETQ. Written as DNA, the CDR3 is TGCGCCAGCAGCTTTGAGACGGGGGACAGCTACGAGCAGTACTTC. Translated, it gives CASSFETGDSYEQYF.

The chain combines TRBV10-1 with TRBJ2-7, with 14 bases lining up with TRBD2. J gave up 3 bases and V 0 bases, and 1 base lay outside the gene matches. Germline loops: CDR1 WNHNN, CDR2 SYGVQD (reference sequence). The CDR3 has 16 residues. The CDR3 DNA follows: TGCGCCAGCAGTGAGTCTGGGACTAGCGGGAGCTACGAGCAGTACTTC. This encodes CASSESGTSGSYEQYF.

This chain links TRBV9 with TRBJ2-1; 9 bases are a match to TRBD2. The CDR3 consists of 19 residues. Germline loops: CDR1 SGDLS, CDR2 YYNGEE. The V and J ends lost 1 base and 6 bases, in that order; junction bases with no gene match: 17. The CDR3 loop reads CASSVSFGGLAGKPNEQFF. The CDR3 DNA sequence: TGTGCCAGCAGCGTAAGCTTCGGCGGGCTAGCGGGAAAGCCCAATGAGCAGTTCTTC.

V usage is TRBV2 and J usage is TRBJ2-1; 10 bases fit TRBD2. V lost 6 bases to trimming and J lost 8 bases; unmatched junction nucleotides: 10. The CDR3 extends over 15 amino acids. The germline CDR1 and CDR2 sequences are SNHLY and FYNNEI. CDR3 in amino acids: CASSSGLASVDEQFF. The DNA for the CDR3 is TGTGCCAGCAGCTCGGGACTAGCGTCGGTGGATGAGCAGTTCTTC.

V gene TRBV28 combines with J gene TRBJ2-7; 7 bases align to TRBD1. CDR3 length: 12 amino acids. Germline CDR1 is MDHEN and CDR2 is SYDVKM. Unmatched junction bases numbered 4, after V lost 4 bases and J lost 7 bases. The CDR3 reads CASSWVQGEQYF. CDR3 nucleotide sequence: TGTGCCAGCAGTTGGGTACAGGGGGAGCAGTACTTC.

V and J are TRBV12-5 and TRBJ1-1; 12 bases agree with TRBD1. The V and J ends lost 2 bases and 3 bases, in that order; junction bases with no gene match: 16. The CDR3 loop spans 20 amino acids. Germline CDR1 is LGHNT and CDR2 is FRNRAP. The CDR3 DNA is TGTGCTAGTGGTTTGAGCTTCATCCCGGGACAGGGGGCGCGGGACACTGAAGCTTTCTTT. Protein sequence: CASGLSFIPGQGARDTEAFF.

The chain joins TRBV7-6 to TRBJ2-5; 8 bases are a match to TRBD1. Trimming removed 5 bases from V and 4 bases from J; junction bases left unmatched: 6. Germline CDR1 reads SGHVS; CDR2 reads FNYEAQ. This CDR3 has 14 amino acids. CDR3 sequence: CASSTTGEGETQYF. Written as DNA, the CDR3 is TGTGCCAGCAGCACGACAGGGGAAGGAGAGACCCAGTACTTC.

V is TRBV6-4 and J is TRBJ2-3, with 10 bases aligning to TRBD2. The length of the CDR3 is 13 residues. The germline gives CDR1 MRHNA, CDR2 SNTAGT. Trimming cost V 4 bases and J 5 bases; bases outside gene matches: 0. The CDR3 region has the DNA TGTGCCAGCAGTGGACTAGCGGGAGATACGCAGTATTTT. Its protein product is CASSGLAGDTQYF.

This clone occurred once. The gene calls are TRBV18 and TRBJ2-3; 7 positions match TRBD2. V was clipped by 7 bases and J by 0 bases; unmatched bases: 7. The germline gives CDR1 KGHSH, CDR2 LQKENI. This CDR3 spans 15 amino acids. This CDR3 reads CASLPREKSTDTQYF. CDR3 DNA: TGTGCCAGCTTACCGCGGGAGAAGAGCACAGATACGCAGTATTTT.

V gene TRBV4-1 combines with J gene TRBJ1-2; 7 bases match TRBD1. CDR3 length: 13 amino acids. The ends lost 3 bases at V and 6 bases at J; junction bases unmatched: 4. CDR1 MGHRA and CDR2 YSYEKL come from the germline V gene. The CDR3 protein is CASSHPQGDGYTF. CDR3 DNA sequence: TGCGCCAGCAGCCATCCCCAGGGGGATGGCTACACCTTC.